The T cell receptor (beta chain) described here comes from a study of cytomegalovirus exposure and HLA in healthy donors. The germline V gene has CDR1 ENHRY and CDR2 SYGVKD. The CDR3 covers 13 residues. Trimming stripped 4 bases from V and 2 bases from J, with 8 bases between. Both 60 Vbeta primers and 13 Jbeta primers went into the PCR. The protocol was immunoSEQ multiplex PCR, while the TCRdb copy is restricted to in-frame clones and leaves out a portion. The top ten clones hold about 3.7% of a sample with 95,000 to 150,000 clones, 77% of them seen once. The sample comprised PBMCs. The gene calls are TRBV10-3 and TRBJ2-5; D remains unclear. The sequence derives from a human donor in good health. This CDR3 reads CAISAHSQETQYF. CDR3 coding DNA: TGTGCCATCAGTGCACACAGTCAAGAGACCCAGTACTTC.